The sequence of this T cell receptor (beta chain) was determined in a study of shared clonotypes between healthy human individuals. The assay was run at deep level. Data came from immunoSEQ multiplex PCR; TCRdb stores just in-frame clones and leaves some out. This table holds around 1.4 million clones, just under 99% found once. Study observations and caveats: Enrolling few donors narrowed the genetic and exposure-history diversity that was represented.

About this clone: Its specificity is not known. Other DNA sequences from this sample encode an identical CDR3 as well.

Negatively enriched CD4+ T cells were divided by CD45RA into naive and memory. This CDR3 is built from 14 residues. V was cut by 0 bases and J by 0 bases, with 7 bases left in between. Germline loops: CDR1 SGDLS, CDR2 YYNGEE. Sequenced material: naive CD4+ T cells sorted from blood. As for subset: CD45RA+ positively selected. The TCR sequence derives from a man younger than 40 in good health. This rearrangement joins TRBV9 to TRBJ2-7; D is ambiguous. The CDR3: CASSVGASSYEQYF. CDR3 sequence (DNA): TGTGCCAGCAGCGTAGGGGCTAGCTCCTACGAGCAGTACTTC.